This TCR beta chain was captured by sequencing in a study of long-term antiretroviral therapy in people with HIV. Donors needed at least one pre-ART PBMC sample plus at least two post-ART samples. Specimens held about 0.9-11 million cryopreserved PBMC prior to DNA extraction. An immunoSEQ assay, version v3.0, was performed at survey level. Measured with immunoSEQ multiplex PCR; TCRdb has only the in-frame clones, and not every one. This table holds 32,000 or so clones, approximately 80% found once. The CDR3 is 12 amino acids. In germline, CDR1 is SQVTM, CDR2 ANQGSEA. With 6 bases removed from V and 7 bases from J, the gap between germline ends came to 13 bases.

Source: unsorted PBMCs, taken 2 years after starting antiretroviral therapy. The TCR originated in a woman aged 50 to 60 with HIV. The chain recombines TRBV29-1 with TRBJ2-1, with D hard to call. This CDR3 reads CSVIGPPNEQFF. The DNA of the CDR3 is TGCAGCGTAATCGGACCTCCTAATGAGCAGTTCTTC.